What follows are 8 T cell receptor beta chains derived from one specimen sequenced in a study of shared T cell receptors in the human thymus. This table comes from immunoSEQ multiplex PCR, and its TCRdb copy is limited to in-frame clones, with some not included. The sample records over 450,000 clones, approximately 80% being singletons. A further study also used this sample, focusing on human thymus T cells.

Sequencing was performed on thymocytes. The receptors were sampled from a boy in the first two years of life with a congenital heart defect.

V is TRBV27 and J is TRBJ2-7; D possibly corresponds to TRBD2 (5 bases). Trimming pared 6 bases from V and 0 bases from J, leaving 18 bases between. The CDR3 has 16 residues. Germline V gene data show CDR1 as MNHEY and CDR2 as SMNVEV (reference sequence). The CDR3 DNA follows: TGTGCCAGCAGGGAAGGTAAGACGGGGAGCTCCTACGAGCAGTACTTC. The encoded protein is CASREGKTGSSYEQYF.

The chain uses TRBV6-1 and TRBJ2-1, with 11 bases matching TRBD2. The CDR3 is 16 residues long. V shed 3 bases and J 6 bases; nucleotides not matched to a gene: 7. Germline V gives CDR1 MNHNS, CDR2 SASEGT. CDR3 DNA sequence: TGTGCCAGCAGTGAGGCCGGGACTAGCGGTTCCAATGAGCAGTTCTTC. Protein: CASSEAGTSGSNEQFF.

The V call is TRBV5-1, the J call TRBJ2-7; tentatively, D is TRBD2 (6 bases). This CDR3 region has 14 residues. Germline CDR1 SGHRS, CDR2 YFSETQ. Trimming cost V 1 base and J 0 bases, with 8 bases left between them. CDR3 coding DNA: TGCGCCAGCAGCTTGAAGGGACTCTCCTACGAGCAGTACTTC. Its protein product is CASSLKGLSYEQYF.

The V call is TRBV28, the J call TRBJ1-4, with D unresolved. V gave up 3 bases and J gave up 8 bases, with 4 bases separating them. The CDR3 runs 11 residues. Germline values: CDR1 MDHEN, CDR2 SYDVKM. The CDR3 DNA reads TGTGCCAGCAGTTTGAGGGAAAAACTGTTTTTT. This encodes CASSLREKLFF.

This chain connects TRBV6-6 to TRBJ2-7; possible D gene TRBD1, 6 bases. Trimming shortened V by 1 base and J by 2 bases, and 9 bases separated the two germline ends. CDR1 is MNHNY, CDR2 SVGAGI, per germline (reference sequence). The CDR3 is 14 residues long. The DNA of the CDR3 is TGTGCCAGCAGTTACTTGGGACACCCCTACGAGCAGTACTTC. Translating gives CASSYLGHPYEQYF.

The rearrangement uses TRBV19 and TRBJ2-5, with TRBD1 matching 11 bases. Germline values: CDR1 LNHDA, CDR2 SQIVND (reference sequence). V gave up 5 bases and J gave up 2 bases; unmatched junction bases: 4. This CDR3 is 15 amino acids long. In DNA, the CDR3 is TGTGCCAGTAGTCAAGGGGACAGGGGGCAAGAGACCCAGTACTTC. Amino acids: CASSQGDRGQETQYF. Full variable domain (remainder filled in from reference TRBV19 and TRBJ2-5): DGGITQSPKYLFRKEGQNVTLSCEQNLNHDAMYWYRQDPGQGLRLIYYSQIVNDFQKGDIAEGYSVSREKKESFPLTVTSAQKNPTAFYLCASSQGDRGQETQYFGPGTRLLVL.

The J gene is TRBJ2-2, the V gene TRBV18; 11 nucleotides agree with TRBD2. Germline V gene data show CDR1 as KGHSH and CDR2 as LQKENI. The CDR3 contains 20 residues. V trimming: 3 bases; J trimming: 3 bases; junction bases outside the gene matches: 15. CDR3 in amino acids: CASSPSTGTSGGTYTGELFF. In DNA form, the CDR3 reads TGTGCCAGCTCACCCTCGACCGGGACTAGCGGAGGAACGTACACCGGGGAGCTGTTTTTT.

The CDR3 sequence: CASSYERDRGLKQYF. The CDR3, as DNA: TGTGCCAGCAGTTACGAGAGGGACAGGGGGCTCAAGCAGTACTTC. J is TRBJ2-7 and V is TRBV6-5; 12 bases align to TRBD1. CDR1 and CDR2 from the germline V gene are MNHEY and SVGAGI. The CDR3 runs to 15 residues. V gave up 2 bases and J gave up 8 bases; unmatched junction bases: 7.